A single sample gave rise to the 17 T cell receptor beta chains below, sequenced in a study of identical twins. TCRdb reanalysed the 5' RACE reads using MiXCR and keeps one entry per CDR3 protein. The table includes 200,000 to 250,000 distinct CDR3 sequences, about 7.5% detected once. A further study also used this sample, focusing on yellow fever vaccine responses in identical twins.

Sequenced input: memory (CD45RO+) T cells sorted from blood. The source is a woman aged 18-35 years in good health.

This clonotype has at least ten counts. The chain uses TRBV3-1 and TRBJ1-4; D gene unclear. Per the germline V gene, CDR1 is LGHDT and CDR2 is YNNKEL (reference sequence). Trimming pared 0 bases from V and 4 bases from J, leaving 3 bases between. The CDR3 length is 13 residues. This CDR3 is CASSQDRNEKLFF. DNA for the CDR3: TGTGCCAGCAGCCAAGACCGTAATGAAAAACTGTTTTTT.

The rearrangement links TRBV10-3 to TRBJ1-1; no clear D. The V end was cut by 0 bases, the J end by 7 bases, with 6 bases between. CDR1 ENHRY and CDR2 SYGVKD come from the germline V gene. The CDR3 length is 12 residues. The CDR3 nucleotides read TGTGCCATCAGTGAGTCCGGGGTTGAAGCTTTCTTT. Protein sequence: CAISESGVEAFF.

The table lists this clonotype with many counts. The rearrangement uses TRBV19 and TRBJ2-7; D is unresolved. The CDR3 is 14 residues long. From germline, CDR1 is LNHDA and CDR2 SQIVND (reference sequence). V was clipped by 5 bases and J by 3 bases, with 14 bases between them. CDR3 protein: CASSVGSENYEQYF. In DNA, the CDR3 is TGTGCCAGTAGTGTAGGGTCGGAGAACTACGAGCAGTACTTC. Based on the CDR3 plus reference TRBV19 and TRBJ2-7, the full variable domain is DGGITQSPKYLFRKEGQNVTLSCEQNLNHDAMYWYRQDPGQGLRLIYYSQIVNDFQKGDIAEGYSVSREKKESFPLTVTSAQKNPTAFYLCASSVGSENYEQYFGPGTRLTVT.

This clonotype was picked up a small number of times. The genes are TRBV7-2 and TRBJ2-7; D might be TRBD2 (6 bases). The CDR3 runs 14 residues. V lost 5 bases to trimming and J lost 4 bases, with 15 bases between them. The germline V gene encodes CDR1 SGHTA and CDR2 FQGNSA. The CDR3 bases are TGTGCCAGCAGCAGACGCGGGACTCTTTACGAGCAGTACTTC. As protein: CASSRRGTLYEQYF.

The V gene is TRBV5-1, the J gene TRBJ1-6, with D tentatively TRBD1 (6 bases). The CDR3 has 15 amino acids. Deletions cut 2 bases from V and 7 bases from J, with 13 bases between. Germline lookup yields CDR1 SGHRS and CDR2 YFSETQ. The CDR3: CASSLPTGPNSPLHF. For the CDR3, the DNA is TGCGCCAGCAGCTTACCGACAGGTCCCAATTCACCCCTCCACTTT.

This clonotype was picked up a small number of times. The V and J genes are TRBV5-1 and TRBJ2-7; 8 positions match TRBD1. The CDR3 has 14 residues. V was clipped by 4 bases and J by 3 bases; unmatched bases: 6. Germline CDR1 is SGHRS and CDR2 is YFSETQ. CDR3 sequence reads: CASSGGTGFYEQYF. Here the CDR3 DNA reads TGCGCCAGCAGCGGAGGGACAGGTTTCTACGAGCAGTACTTC.

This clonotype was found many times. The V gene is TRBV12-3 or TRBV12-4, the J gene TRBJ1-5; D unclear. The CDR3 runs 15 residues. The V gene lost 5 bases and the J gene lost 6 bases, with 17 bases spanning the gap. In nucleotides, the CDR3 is TGTGCCAGCAGTCCCCCCTTAATAGTGGGTCAGCCCCAGCATTTT. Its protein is CASSPPLIVGQPQHF.

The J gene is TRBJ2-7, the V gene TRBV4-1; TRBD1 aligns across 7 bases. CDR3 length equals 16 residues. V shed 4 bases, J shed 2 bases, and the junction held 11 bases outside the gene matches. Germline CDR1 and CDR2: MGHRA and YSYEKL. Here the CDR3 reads CASSLNRRDRPYEQYF. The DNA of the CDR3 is TGCGCCAGCAGCCTCAACCGCCGGGACAGACCCTACGAGCAGTACTTC.

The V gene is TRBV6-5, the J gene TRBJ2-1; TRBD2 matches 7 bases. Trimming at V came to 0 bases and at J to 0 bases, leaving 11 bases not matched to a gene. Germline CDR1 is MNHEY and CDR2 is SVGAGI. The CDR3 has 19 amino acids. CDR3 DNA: TGTGCCAGCAGTTACTCGATCCTCAAGGGAGGGAGCTCCTACAATGAGCAGTTCTTC. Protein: CASSYSILKGGSSYNEQFF.

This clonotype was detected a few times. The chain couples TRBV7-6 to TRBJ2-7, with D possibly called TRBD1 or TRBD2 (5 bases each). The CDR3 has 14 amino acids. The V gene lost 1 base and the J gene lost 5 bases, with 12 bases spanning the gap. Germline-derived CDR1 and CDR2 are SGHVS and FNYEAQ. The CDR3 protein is CASSLGQSGNEQYF. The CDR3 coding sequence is TGTGCCAGCAGCTTAGGACAGAGCGGAAACGAGCAGTACTTC.

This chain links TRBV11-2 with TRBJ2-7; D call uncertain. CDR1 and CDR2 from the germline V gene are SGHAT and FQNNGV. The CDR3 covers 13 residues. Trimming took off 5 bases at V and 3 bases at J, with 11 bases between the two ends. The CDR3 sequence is CASSADRIYEQYF. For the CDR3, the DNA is TGTGCCAGCAGCGCCGACCGTATCTACGAGCAGTACTTC.

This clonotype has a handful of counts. Here the CDR3 reads CSAYSGTFTDTQYF. The CDR3, as DNA: TGCAGTGCTTATTCCGGGACTTTCACAGATACGCAGTATTTT. This rearrangement joins TRBV20-1 to TRBJ2-3; possible D gene TRBD2, 6 bases. V lost 5 bases to trimming and J lost 2 bases, with 14 bases between them. The CDR3 is 14 amino acids. Germline V lookup: CDR1 DFQATT, CDR2 SNEGSKA (reference sequence).

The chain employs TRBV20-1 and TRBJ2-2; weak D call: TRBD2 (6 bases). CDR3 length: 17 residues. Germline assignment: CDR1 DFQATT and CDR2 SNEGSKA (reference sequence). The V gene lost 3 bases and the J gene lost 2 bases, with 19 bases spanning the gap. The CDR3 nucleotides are TGCAGTGCTAGTGTGTTGGGGGACGGGAGAAACACCGGGGAGCTGTTTTTT. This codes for CSASVLGDGRNTGELFF.

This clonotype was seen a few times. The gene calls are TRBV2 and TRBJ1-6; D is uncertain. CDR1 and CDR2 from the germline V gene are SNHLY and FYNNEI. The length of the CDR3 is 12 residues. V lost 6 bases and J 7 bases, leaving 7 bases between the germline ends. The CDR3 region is CASRVENSPLHF. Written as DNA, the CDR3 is TGTGCCAGCAGGGTAGAAAATTCACCCCTCCACTTT.

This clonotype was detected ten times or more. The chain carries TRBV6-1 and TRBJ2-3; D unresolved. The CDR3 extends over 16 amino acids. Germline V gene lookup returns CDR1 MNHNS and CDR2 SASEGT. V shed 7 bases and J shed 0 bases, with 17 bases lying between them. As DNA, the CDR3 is TGTGCCAGCAATAGTCAGCAGCAAACTAGCACAGATACGCAGTATTTT. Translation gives CASNSQQQTSTDTQYF.

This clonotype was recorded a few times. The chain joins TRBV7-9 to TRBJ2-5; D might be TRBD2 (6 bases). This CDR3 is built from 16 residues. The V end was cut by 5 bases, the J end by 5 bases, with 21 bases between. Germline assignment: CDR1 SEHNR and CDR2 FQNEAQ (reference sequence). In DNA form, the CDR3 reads TGTGCCAGCAGCGAACGTGGGTCGGACTATTATGAGACCCAGTACTTC. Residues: CASSERGSDYYETQYF.

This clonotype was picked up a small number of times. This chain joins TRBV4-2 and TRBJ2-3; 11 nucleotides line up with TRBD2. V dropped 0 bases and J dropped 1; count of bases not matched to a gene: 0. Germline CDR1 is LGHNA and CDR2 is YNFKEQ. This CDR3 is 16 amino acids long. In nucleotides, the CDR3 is TGTGCCAGCAGCCAAGAGGGACTAGCGGGCACAGATACGCAGTATTTT. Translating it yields CASSQEGLAGTDTQYF.